The 13 T cell receptor beta chains reported below all come from one sample, sequenced in a study of naive CD8 T cells in extremely preterm neonates. Some clones are missing from TCRdb's copy, which holds only in-frame ones; the method was immunoSEQ multiplex PCR. The data show 7,000 to 9,500 clones, with 92% seen just once and roughly 0.5% held by the top ten. Without labor or membrane rupture, elective cesareans at roughly 37-41 weeks supplied term cord blood. The sequencing sample was made of naive CD8+ T cells from cord blood. The receptors were sampled from a newborn in good health.

The rearrangement joins TRBV5-1 to TRBJ2-5; 7 bases are shared with TRBD2. The germline gives CDR1 SGHRS, CDR2 YFSETQ. J was trimmed by 4 bases and V by 4 bases; bases with no gene match: 10. The CDR3 extends over 15 amino acids. The CDR3 loop is CASSPLGVAGETQYF. The CDR3 bases are TGCGCCAGCAGCCCCCTCGGGGTAGCGGGAGAGACCCAGTACTTC.

The chain couples TRBV7-2 to TRBJ2-3; 7 bases are a match to TRBD2. Looked up from germline, CDR1 is SGHTA and CDR2 is FQGNSA. The length of the CDR3 is 16 residues. The J segment lost 1 base and the V segment lost 1 base, leaving 5 bases of the junction unmatched. The CDR3: CASSLVPSGGTDTQYF. For the CDR3, the DNA is TGTGCCAGCAGCTTAGTACCTAGCGGAGGCACAGATACGCAGTATTTT.

The chain has TRBV5-4 and TRBJ2-7; 11 nucleotides match TRBD2. V was clipped by 1 base and J by 7 bases; unmatched bases: 4. CDR1 is SGHNT and CDR2 is YYREEE in the germline V gene (reference sequence). The CDR3 consists of 14 residues. CDR3 loop: CASSLTSGRREQYF. CDR3 coding DNA: TGTGCCAGCAGCTTGACTAGCGGGAGAAGGGAGCAGTACTTC.

V and J are TRBV13 and TRBJ1-2; 7 positions match TRBD1. CDR3 length: 14 amino acids. Germline V gene lookup returns CDR1 PRHDT and CDR2 FYEKMQ (reference sequence). V lost 5 bases and J lost 2; bases outside the gene matches: 5. In nucleotides, the CDR3 is TGTGCCAGCAGCGTACAGGGGACCAACTATGGCTACACCTTC. It codes for CASSVQGTNYGYTF.

The rearrangement uses TRBV6-6 and TRBJ2-2; TRBD1 matches 8 bases. CDR1 MNHNY and CDR2 SVGAGI come from the germline V gene (reference sequence). V lost 1 base, J lost 5 bases, and 6 bases stayed unmatched. This CDR3 region has 16 residues. This CDR3 reads CASSYLRQGRTGELFF. Written as DNA, the CDR3 is TGTGCCAGCAGTTACTTGAGACAGGGGCGGACCGGGGAGCTGTTTTTT.

This sequence joins TRBV7-9 and TRBJ2-7, with TRBD1 matching over 8 bases. The CDR3 covers 15 residues. CDR1 is SEHNR, CDR2 FQNEAQ, per germline (reference sequence). V lost 2 bases to trimming and J lost 3 bases; unmatched junction nucleotides: 6. The CDR3 region is CASSLPPGQGYEQYF. CDR3 DNA: TGTGCCAGCAGCTTACCCCCCGGACAGGGCTACGAGCAGTACTTC.

The sample holds one count of this clone. The chain combines TRBV5-6 with TRBJ1-1; D gene ambiguous. V lost 0 bases and J 8 bases, leaving 11 bases between the germline ends. The germline V gene has CDR1 SGHDT and CDR2 YYEEEE. The CDR3 spans 13 residues. CDR3 DNA: TGTGCCAGCAGCTTGGGGGCGGGAAAAGAAGCTTTCTTT. Translation: CASSLGAGKEAFF.

As for this clone: Different DNA sequences within this sample yield the same CDR3. The chain uses TRBV4-1 and TRBJ1-4, with D possibly matching TRBD1 (5 bases). The V gene lost 0 bases and the J gene lost 5 bases, with 13 bases spanning the gap. CDR1 MGHRA and CDR2 YSYEKL come from the germline V gene. CDR3 length equals 16 residues. CDR3 bases: TGCGCCAGCAGCCAAGATCCCGGTTGGACAAATGAAAAACTGTTTTTT. Amino acids: CASSQDPGWTNEKLFF.

V gene TRBV14 combines with J gene TRBJ2-1; TRBD2 aligns across 9 bases. The CDR3 sequence is 16 residues long. With V trimmed by 0 bases and J by 8 bases, 8 bases remained unmatched. Germline assignment: CDR1 SGHDN and CDR2 FVKESK. CDR3 protein: CASSQDRGSGSYEQFF. The DNA of the CDR3 is TGTGCCAGCAGCCAAGATCGGGGTAGCGGGAGCTATGAGCAGTTCTTC.

This chain connects TRBV13 to TRBJ1-2, with D maybe TRBD1 (6 bases). The CDR3 spans 13 residues. V was trimmed by 3 bases and J by 4 bases, leaving 9 bases between them. Germline V gives CDR1 PRHDT, CDR2 FYEKMQ (reference sequence). The CDR3 DNA follows: TGTGCCAGCAGCTTCTCGACAGGCTATGGCTACACCTTC. It translates to CASSFSTGYGYTF.

The rearrangement joins TRBV6-5 to TRBJ1-5; D unresolved. CDR1 and CDR2 (germline): MNHEY, SVGAGI. With 0 bases removed from V and 0 bases from J, the gap between germline ends came to 3 bases. The CDR3 has 14 amino acids. Here the CDR3 reads CASSYSSSNQPQHF. In DNA form, the CDR3 reads TGTGCCAGCAGTTACTCCAGTAGCAATCAGCCCCAGCATTTT.

The chain is built from TRBV2 and TRBJ2-7, with D perhaps TRBD2 (6 bases). This CDR3 spans 15 amino acids. Trimming shortened V by 6 bases and J by 5 bases, and 20 bases separated the two germline ends. Per the germline V gene, CDR1 is SNHLY and CDR2 is FYNNEI. The CDR3 DNA follows: TGTGCCAGCAGGGACACCGGGACTCGATTTCACGAGCAGTACTTC. Protein product: CASRDTGTRFHEQYF.

V and J are TRBV7-9 and TRBJ2-5, with TRBD1 matching over 8 bases. Trimming removed 1 base from V and 4 bases from J; junction bases left unmatched: 8. Germline CDR1 is SEHNR and CDR2 is FQNEAQ (reference sequence). The CDR3 runs to 16 residues. The CDR3 sequence is CASSLGQGPTRETQYF. The CDR3 coding sequence is TGTGCCAGCAGCTTAGGACAGGGGCCTACCCGAGAGACCCAGTACTTC.